The next 2 T cell receptor beta chains were all read from a single sample in a study of shared clonotypes between healthy human individuals. The method was immunoSEQ multiplex PCR; TCRdb's version includes in-frame clones alone and lacks a portion of them. The profile shows fewer than 650,000 clones, 60% to 85% of them singletons. The sequencing sample was made of PBMCs. These receptors all come from a middle-aged woman in good health. Some clones in this sample may be carry-over from other donors' samples.

This clone was found many times. V gene TRBV21-1 combines with J gene TRBJ2-4; the table names TRBD1, a call not compared with the DNA. TRBV21-1 corresponds to a pseudogene. The CDR3 runs 11 residues. CDR3 loop: CASSKGHIQYF. The CDR3 DNA reads as TGTGCCAGCAGCAAGGGGCACATTCAGTACTTC.

This chain connects TRBV11-2 to TRBJ1-1; TRBD1 matches at 7 bases. The CDR3 covers 15 residues. V was pared by 1 base and J by 1 base, with 3 bases of the junction left unmatched. The germline V gene encodes CDR1 SGHAT and CDR2 FQNNGV. Here the CDR3 reads CASSLAQGGNTEAFF. The CDR3 DNA reads TGTGCCAGCAGCTTAGCGCAGGGGGGGAACACTGAAGCTTTCTTT.